The rows below give T cell receptor beta chains drawn from one sample of a study of cytomegalovirus exposure and HLA in healthy donors. Generated by immunoSEQ multiplex PCR, the TCRdb table keeps only in-frame clones and is missing some. The sample yields tens of thousands of clones, about 78% seen once. The sequencing sample was made of PBMCs. These receptors all come from a woman between 35 and 50 years old in good health and CMV-seropositive. Both conserved end residues are trimmed from each CDR3.

v_gene: TRBV28
j_gene: TRBJ1-1
CDR3aa: ASSPPGGANEAF

v_gene: TRBV19
j_gene: TRBJ2-1
CDR3aa: ASSIRSSGGPWNEQF

v_gene: TRBV5-6
j_gene: TRBJ2-4
CDR3aa: ASSIFDRAKNIQY

v_gene: TRBV4-2
j_gene: TRBJ1-4
CDR3aa: ASSQDPAGDEKLF

v_gene: TRBV5-1
j_gene: TRBJ2-3
CDR3aa: ASSPRRGGDTQY

v_gene: TRBV7-9
j_gene: TRBJ1-3
CDR3aa: ASSPRRGSGGNTIY

v_gene: TRBV5-6
j_gene: TRBJ2-1
CDR3aa: ASSKKRGAYYNEQF

v_gene: TRBV18
j_gene: TRBJ2-7
CDR3aa: ASSPRLRGSYEQY

v_gene: TRBV7-3
j_gene: TRBJ2-3
CDR3aa: ASSPFRGARTDTQY

v_gene: TRBV18
j_gene: TRBJ1-1
CDR3aa: ASSPGTGGTEAF

v_gene: TRBV13
j_gene: TRBJ2-1
CDR3aa: ASSPVDRGQGIWGIPLNGNEQF

v_gene: TRBV6-5
j_gene: TRBJ1-1
CDR3aa: ASSPTDRLGTEAF

v_gene: TRBV27
j_gene: TRBJ1-2
CDR3aa: ASSLNRNFYGYT

v_gene: TRBV5-4
j_gene: TRBJ2-5
CDR3aa: ASSIRQGQETQY

v_gene: TRBV30
j_gene: TRBJ1-2
CDR3aa: AVQPGQGPYT

v_gene: TRBV28
j_gene: TRBJ1-2
CDR3aa: ASAFGGGASYGYT

v_gene: TRBV4-2
j_gene: TRBJ1-3
CDR3aa: ASSLDRASSGNTIY

v_gene: TRBV7-2
j_gene: TRBJ1-4
CDR3aa: ASSPRTSRGLIEKLF

v_gene: TRBV5-4
j_gene: TRBJ2-4
CDR3aa: ASTPGTGDLAKNIQY

v_gene: TRBV9
j_gene: TRBJ1-6
CDR3aa: ASSVDSNSPLH

v_gene: TRBV18
j_gene: TRBJ1-5
CDR3aa: ASSLSRGALSNQPQH

v_gene: TRBV5-1
j_gene: TRBJ1-1
CDR3aa: ASSQGQGRNTEAF

v_gene: TRBV6-4
j_gene: TRBJ2-2
CDR3aa: ASSRTSETGELF

v_gene: TRBV5-1
j_gene: TRBJ1-4
CDR3aa: ASSFGQGDEKLF

v_gene: TRBV18
j_gene: TRBJ2-1
CDR3aa: ASSHRGASYNEQF

v_gene: TRBV19
j_gene: TRBJ1-4
CDR3aa: ASSIHQGVTNEKLF

v_gene: TRBV27
j_gene: TRBJ2-3
CDR3aa: ASSPDRGTDTQY

v_gene: TRBV5-6
j_gene: TRBJ1-2
CDR3aa: ASSPKEGPIGYT

v_gene: TRBV9
j_gene: TRBJ2-5
CDR3aa: ASSARRGETQY

v_gene: TRBV7-2
j_gene: TRBJ2-4
CDR3aa: ASSLASSGGQNIQY

v_gene: TRBV7-9
j_gene: TRBJ1-4
CDR3aa: ASSLDRGGMREKLF

v_gene: TRBV28
j_gene: TRBJ2-5
CDR3aa: ASRPRQGAGETQY

v_gene: TRBV7-9
j_gene: TRBJ1-4
CDR3aa: ASGGMGEKLF

v_gene: TRBV29-1
j_gene: TRBJ2-7
CDR3aa: SVEDTYEQY

v_gene: TRBV21-1
j_gene: TRBJ2-7
CDR3aa: ASSPKRGAAYEQY

v_gene: TRBV4-3
j_gene: TRBJ1-2
CDR3aa: ASSQVGTALGGYT

v_gene: TRBV19
j_gene: TRBJ1-5
CDR3aa: ASSIETGGFQPQH

v_gene: TRBV19
j_gene: TRBJ1-6
CDR3aa: ASSYNNSPLH

v_gene: TRBV6-5
j_gene: TRBJ1-6
CDR3aa: ASSRGQRNSPLH

v_gene: TRBV5-4
j_gene: TRBJ2-7
CDR3aa: ASSLEQGGSAQY

v_gene: TRBV5-1
j_gene: TRBJ2-3
CDR3aa: ASSPSRSGGRTDTQY

v_gene: TRBV5-6
j_gene: TRBJ1-4
CDR3aa: ASSTGQGGEKLF

v_gene: TRBV30
j_gene: TRBJ2-3
CDR3aa: AWRMGATDTQY

v_gene: TRBV5-1
j_gene: TRBJ2-1
CDR3aa: ASSLFTSGPYNEQF

v_gene: TRBV4-1
j_gene: TRBJ1-1
CDR3aa: ASSQESHMNTEAF

v_gene: TRBV27
j_gene: TRBJ1-2
CDR3aa: ASTRQGATNGYT

v_gene: TRBV11-3
j_gene: TRBJ1-1
CDR3aa: ASSLAPLGAGENTEAF

v_gene: TRBV4-3
j_gene: TRBJ1-4
CDR3aa: ASSLSGTGLATNEKLF

v_gene: TRBV5-5
j_gene: TRBJ2-1
CDR3aa: ASSLGSGEQF

v_gene: TRBV5-1
j_gene: TRBJ2-1
CDR3aa: ASSLLAGRYNEQF

v_gene: TRBV7-9
j_gene: TRBJ1-5
CDR3aa: ASSSTGQDHQPQH

v_gene: TRBV28
j_gene: TRBJ1-2
CDR3aa: AGQTGGHDGYT

v_gene: TRBV6-5
j_gene: TRBJ2-7
CDR3aa: ASSRSGQIYEQY

v_gene: TRBV4-2
j_gene: TRBJ2-3
CDR3aa: ASSQSSRTDTQY

v_gene: TRBV4-2
j_gene: TRBJ1-2
CDR3aa: ASSQESGIYGYT